The 6 T cell receptor beta chains presented below share a single source sample, sequenced in a study of cytomegalovirus exposure and HLA in healthy donors. PCR amplification relied on 60 Vbeta primers (plus 13 Jbeta primers). Sequenced by immunoSEQ multiplex PCR; TCRdb stores in-frame clones only, minus some. The sample holds roughly 200,000 clones, 70% to 90% seen once. Sample: PBMCs. The receptors stem from a man aged 25-45 years in good health and CMV-seronegative.

This rearrangement joins TRBV6-1 to TRBJ1-2; the match to TRBD1 covers 9 bases. V was pared by 6 bases and J by 5 bases, with 10 bases of the junction left unmatched. The CDR3 totals 15 residues. Germline loops: CDR1 MNHNS, CDR2 SASEGT. CDR3 amino acids: CASRGDRDGSYGYTF. The CDR3 DNA follows: TGTGCCAGCAGGGGGGACAGGGATGGTTCTTATGGCTACACCTTC.

V is TRBV7-3 and J is TRBJ2-5, with a weak D call TRBD2 (6 bases). The V end lost 5 bases, the J end lost 1 base, and 14 bases lay between the germline ends. This CDR3 is 15 amino acids long. The germline V gene encodes CDR1 SGHTA and CDR2 FQGTGA. CDR3 in DNA: TGTGCCAGCAGCCCGGAGGGAGCTAGCCAAGAGACCCAGTACTTC. This sequence encodes CASSPEGASQETQYF.

The chain joins TRBV5-1 to TRBJ2-5, with 9 bases aligning to TRBD1. The CDR3 covers 17 residues. Germline trimming cut 0 bases from V and 2 bases from J; bases unmatched to any gene: 8. CDR1 SGHRS and CDR2 YFSETQ come from the germline V gene. CDR3 amino acids: CASSLAPGQGMQETQYF. The CDR3 DNA reads as TGCGCCAGCAGCTTGGCCCCGGGACAGGGAATGCAAGAGACCCAGTACTTC.

This clone was seen a handful of times. The chain is built from TRBV5-8 and TRBJ1-1; D unresolved. CDR3 length: 14 amino acids. V lost 0 bases and J lost 1, with 7 bases in between. Germline assignment: CDR1 SGHTS and CDR2 YDEGEE. The CDR3 here is CASSLGGGNTEAFF. As DNA, the CDR3 is TGTGCCAGCAGCTTGGGGGGAGGGAACACTGAAGCTTTCTTT.

This chain uses TRBV18 with TRBJ2-3; TRBD1 might be the D (5 bases). V was shortened by 2 bases and J by 0 bases, with 15 bases between the two germline ends. The CDR3 is 17 residues long. Germline lookup yields CDR1 KGHSH and CDR2 LQKENI. This chain's CDR3 is CASSPRQSVASTDTQYF. CDR3 sequence (DNA): TGTGCCAGCTCACCAAGACAGAGCGTGGCTAGCACAGATACGCAGTATTTT.

The chain couples TRBV1 to TRBJ2-5; no check of the table's D call, TRBD2, against the DNA was made. TRBV1 is deemed a pseudogene. The CDR3 sequence is 14 residues long. CDR3 DNA sequence: TGCACCTTCCTCGAGCGGGGCCCAAACGGGACCCAGTACTTC. Translating it yields CTFLERGPNGTQYF.